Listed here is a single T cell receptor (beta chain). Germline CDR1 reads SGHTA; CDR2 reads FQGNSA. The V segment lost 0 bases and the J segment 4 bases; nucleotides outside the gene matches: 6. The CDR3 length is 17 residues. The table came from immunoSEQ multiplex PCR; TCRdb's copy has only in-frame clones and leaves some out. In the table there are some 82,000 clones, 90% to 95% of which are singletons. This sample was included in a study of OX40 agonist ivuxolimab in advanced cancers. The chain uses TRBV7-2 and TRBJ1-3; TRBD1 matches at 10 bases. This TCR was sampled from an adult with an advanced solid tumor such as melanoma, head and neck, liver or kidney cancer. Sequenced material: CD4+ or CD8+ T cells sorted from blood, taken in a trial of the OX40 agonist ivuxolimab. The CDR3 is CASSLASGTGVGNTIYF. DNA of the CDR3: TGTGCCAGCAGCTTAGCCTCCGGGACAGGGGTGGGAAACACCATATATTTT.